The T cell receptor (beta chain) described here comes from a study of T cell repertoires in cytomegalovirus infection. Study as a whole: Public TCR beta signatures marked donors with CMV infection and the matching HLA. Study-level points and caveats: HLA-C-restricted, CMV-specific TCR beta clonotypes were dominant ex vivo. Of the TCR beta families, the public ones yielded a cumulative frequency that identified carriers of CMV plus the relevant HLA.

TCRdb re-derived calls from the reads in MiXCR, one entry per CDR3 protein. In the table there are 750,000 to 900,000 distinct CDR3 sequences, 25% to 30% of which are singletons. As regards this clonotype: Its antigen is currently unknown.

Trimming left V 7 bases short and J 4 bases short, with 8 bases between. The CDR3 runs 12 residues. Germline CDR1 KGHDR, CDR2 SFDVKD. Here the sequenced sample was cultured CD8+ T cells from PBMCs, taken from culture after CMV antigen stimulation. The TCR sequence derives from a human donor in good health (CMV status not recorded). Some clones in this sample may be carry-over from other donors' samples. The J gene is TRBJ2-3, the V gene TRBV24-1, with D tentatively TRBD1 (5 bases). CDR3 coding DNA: TGTGCCACCAGCCTCAGGGCAGATACGCAGTATTTT. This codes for CATSLRADTQYF.